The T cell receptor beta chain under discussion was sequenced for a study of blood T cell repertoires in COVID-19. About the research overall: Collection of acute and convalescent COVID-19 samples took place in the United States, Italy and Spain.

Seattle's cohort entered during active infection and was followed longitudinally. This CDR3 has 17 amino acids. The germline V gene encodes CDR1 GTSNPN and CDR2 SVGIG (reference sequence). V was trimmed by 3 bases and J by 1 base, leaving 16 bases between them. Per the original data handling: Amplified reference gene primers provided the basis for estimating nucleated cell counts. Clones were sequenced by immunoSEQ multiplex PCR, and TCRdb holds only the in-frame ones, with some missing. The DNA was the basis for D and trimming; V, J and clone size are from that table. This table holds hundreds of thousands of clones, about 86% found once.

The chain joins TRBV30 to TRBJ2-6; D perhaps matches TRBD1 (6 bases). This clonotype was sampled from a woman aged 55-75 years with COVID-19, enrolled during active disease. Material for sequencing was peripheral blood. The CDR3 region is CAWSRGQGKSGANVLTF. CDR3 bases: TGTGCCTGGAGCCGGGGCCAGGGGAAGTCTGGGGCCAACGTCCTGACTTTC.